The 28 T cell receptor beta chains given below trace back to one sample, sequenced in a study of PD-L1 blockade in urothelial cancer. The data were produced by immunoSEQ multiplex PCR, yet TCRdb's version contains in-frame clones alone and is incomplete. The sample has about 100,000 clones, roughly nine tenths seen once. The sample consisted of PBMCs, taken around atezolizumab (anti-PD-L1) treatment. These TCRs come from an elderly woman with urothelial cancer.

The chain employs TRBV27 and TRBJ2-7, with 7 positions matching TRBD2. The V segment lost 10 bases and the J segment 3 bases; nucleotides outside the gene matches: 3. CDR1 MNHEY and CDR2 SMNVEV come from the germline V gene (reference sequence). CDR3 size: 11 residues. CDR3 DNA: TGTGCCACAAGGACTAGCTACGAGCAGTACTTC. This codes for CATRTSYEQYF.

This sequence joins TRBV6-1 and TRBJ2-3; 7 nucleotides line up with TRBD2. V lost 6 bases to trimming and J lost 5 bases; unmatched junction nucleotides: 8. Germline assignment: CDR1 MNHNS and CDR2 SASEGT. CDR3 length: 14 residues. CDR3 nucleotide sequence: TGTGCCAGCAGCGGAGCGGGATCGGTAGATACGCAGTATTTT. Translating gives CASSGAGSVDTQYF.

The chain couples TRBV11-2 to TRBJ2-7; possibly TRBD2 for D (5 bases). This CDR3 spans 14 amino acids. Trimming left V 4 bases short and J 9 bases short, with 19 bases between. Germline CDR1 is SGHAT and CDR2 is FQNNGV. DNA for the CDR3: TGTGCCAGCAGCTCCCGGGGAAACTCTTTGGGGCAGTACTTC. As protein: CASSSRGNSLGQYF. The variable domain in full, with the rest retrieved from reference TRBV11-2 and TRBJ2-7, is EAGVAQSPRYKIIEKRQSVAFWCNPISGHATLYWYQQILGQGPKLLIQFQNNGVVDDSQLPKDRFSAERLKGVDSTLKIQPAKLEDSAVYLCASSSRGNSLGQYFGPGTRLTVT.

V gene TRBV7-8 combines with J gene TRBJ2-3; perhaps TRBD2 as D (6 bases). Germline V gives CDR1 SGHVS, CDR2 FQNEAQ. Deletions cut 2 bases from V and 9 bases from J, with 12 bases between. CDR3 length: 13 amino acids. CDR3 amino acids: CASSLPPSVTQYF. CDR3 nucleotide sequence: TGTGCCAGCAGCTTACCTCCTAGCGTGACGCAGTATTTT.

This chain joins TRBV28 and TRBJ1-2; the D is unclear. The CDR3 has 11 residues. The V and J ends lost 5 bases and 7 bases respectively, with 8 bases between them. Germline V lookup: CDR1 MDHEN, CDR2 SYDVKM. CDR3 loop: CASSTVGGYTF. The CDR3 DNA reads TGTGCCAGCAGTACAGTGGGTGGCTACACCTTC.

V and J are TRBV27 and TRBJ2-1, with 12 bases aligning to TRBD2. Looked up from germline, CDR1 is MNHEY and CDR2 is SMNVEV (reference sequence). The CDR3 spans 15 residues. Trimming removed 4 bases from V and 7 bases from J; junction bases left unmatched: 5. Here the CDR3 DNA reads TGTGCCAGCAGTTCAGGACTAGCGGGAATGAATGAGCAGTTCTTC. Translating it yields CASSSGLAGMNEQFF.

The chain employs TRBV28 and TRBJ1-1, with 7 positions matching TRBD1. This CDR3 is 14 amino acids long. The V and J ends lost 10 bases and 6 bases, in that order; junction bases with no gene match: 14. Germline-derived CDR1 and CDR2 are MDHEN and SYDVKM. The CDR3 DNA reads TGTGCCACCCTTCTCGCAGGGGGTGTACCTGAAGCTTTCTTT. Encoded protein: CATLLAGGVPEAFF. The whole variable domain, remainder taken from reference TRBV28 and TRBJ1-1, is DVKVTQSSRYLVKRTGEKVFLECVQDMDHENMFWYRQDPGLGLRLIYFSYDVKMKEKGDIPEGYSVSREKKERFSLILESASTNQTSMYLCATLLAGGVPEAFFGQGTRLTVV.

J is TRBJ1-2 and V is TRBV5-4; D may be TRBD1 (6 bases). CDR1 SGHNT and CDR2 YYREEE come from the germline V gene (reference sequence). This CDR3 has 14 residues. The germline V and J ends were trimmed by 0 bases and 8 bases, with 14 bases remaining between them. As DNA, the CDR3 is TGTGCCAGCAGCTTGGGAGGGGGTACTAGAGGCTACACCTTC. Amino acid sequence: CASSLGGGTRGYTF.

The chain carries TRBV28 and TRBJ2-4; 9 bases are shared with TRBD1. The CDR3 contains 20 residues. V shed 6 bases and J 0 bases; nucleotides not matched to a gene: 18. Germline CDR1 and CDR2: MDHEN and SYDVKM. In DNA, the CDR3 is TGTGCCAGCAGCCCCGGGACAGGGACTGATCCGTTTGTAGCCAAAAACATTCAGTACTTC. It encodes CASSPGTGTDPFVAKNIQYF.

The chain employs TRBV15 and TRBJ1-5; D is unclear. Germline CDR1 reads LNHNV; CDR2 reads YYDKDF (reference sequence). V lost 8 bases to trimming and J lost 1 base, with 6 bases between them. This CDR3 is built from 12 residues. The CDR3, as DNA: TGTGCCACCGGGCCGAGCAATCAGCCCCAGCATTTT. This codes for CATGPSNQPQHF.

This sequence joins TRBV5-1 and TRBJ2-1; D ambiguous. CDR3 length equals 14 residues. CDR1 and CDR2 (germline): SGHRS, YFSETQ. Between the trimmed V and J ends, which lost 0 bases and 2 bases, there was a span of 6 bases. Here the CDR3 reads CASSLEPAYNEQFF. Written as DNA, the CDR3 is TGCGCCAGCAGCTTGGAGCCGGCCTACAATGAGCAGTTCTTC.

V usage is TRBV27 and J usage is TRBJ1-1; 8 bases align to TRBD1. The CDR3 is made up of 14 amino acids. V trimming: 3 bases; J trimming: 1 base; junction bases outside the gene matches: 1. Germline assignment: CDR1 MNHEY and CDR2 SMNVEV (reference sequence). For the CDR3, the DNA is TGTGCCAGCAGTTTCGGGACAGGGAACACTGAAGCTTTCTTT. It specifies CASSFGTGNTEAFF.

This clone was seen only once. The chain has TRBV11-2 and TRBJ2-7, with D unclear. This CDR3 comprises 15 residues. The germline CDR1 and CDR2 sequences are SGHAT and FQNNGV. Trimming stripped 5 bases from V and 7 bases from J, with 21 bases between. The CDR3 loop is CASSATLSPGSEQYF. CDR3 coding DNA: TGTGCCAGCAGCGCCACCCTAAGCCCAGGCTCGGAGCAGTACTTC.

J is TRBJ1-5 and V is TRBV7-6; D unresolved. Looked up from germline, CDR1 is SGHVS and CDR2 is FNYEAQ. This CDR3 is built from 15 residues. Trimming pared 5 bases from V and 0 bases from J, leaving 11 bases between. Here the CDR3 reads CASSHRSYSNQPQHF. CDR3 coding DNA: TGTGCCAGCAGCCACCGGTCCTATAGCAATCAGCCCCAGCATTTT.

The V call is TRBV5-8, the J call TRBJ2-5; 9 nucleotides match TRBD1. This CDR3 comprises 15 residues. Germline V gene data show CDR1 as SGHTS and CDR2 as YDEGEE. Unmatched junction bases numbered 10, after V lost 5 bases and J lost 5 bases. The CDR3 protein is CASSSGTGKTETQYF. CDR3 nucleotide sequence: TGTGCCAGCAGTTCCGGGACAGGGAAAACGGAGACCCAGTACTTC.

This rearrangement joins TRBV5-1 to TRBJ2-5; 12 nucleotides agree with TRBD2. Germline values: CDR1 SGHRS, CDR2 YFSETQ. This CDR3 region has 18 residues. J gave up 1 base and V 1 base, and 8 bases lay outside the gene matches. The CDR3 DNA is TGCGCCAGCAGCTTGTCGGCTAGCGGGAGGGGACCCCAAGAGACCCAGTACTTC. Encoded protein: CASSLSASGRGPQETQYF.

The chain links TRBV18 to TRBJ1-1; D uncertain. The CDR3 covers 13 residues. The V end was cut by 4 bases, the J end by 3 bases, with 9 bases between. CDR1 and CDR2 (germline): KGHSH, LQKENI. As DNA, the CDR3 is TGTGCCAGCTCACGAATCCAGGACACTGAAGCTTTCTTT. Amino acids: CASSRIQDTEAFF. The full variable domain, rest sourced from reference TRBV18 and TRBJ1-1, is NAGVMQNPRHLVRRRGQEARLRCSPMKGHSHVYWYRQLPEEGLKFMVYLQKENIIDESGMPKERFSAEFPKEGPSILRIQQVVRGDSAAYFCASSRIQDTEAFFGQGTRLTVV.

V gene TRBV9 combines with J gene TRBJ1-3; D unresolved. V was cut by 0 bases and J by 2 bases, with 12 bases left in between. This CDR3 contains 16 residues. The germline CDR1 and CDR2 sequences are SGDLS and YYNGEE. The CDR3 region has the DNA TGTGCCAGCAGCGTAGGCGAGGGAATCCCTGGAAACACCATATATTTT. Amino acids: CASSVGEGIPGNTIYF.

The V and J genes are TRBV11-2 and TRBJ2-3; D is possibly TRBD1 (5 bases). Germline assignment: CDR1 SGHAT and CDR2 FQNNGV. The V and J ends lost 5 bases and 2 bases respectively, with 14 bases between them. CDR3 length: 15 residues. For the CDR3, the DNA is TGTGCCAGCAGCCAACAGGAGCCTCACACAGATACGCAGTATTTT. Translated, it gives CASSQQEPHTDTQYF.

A note on this clone: This CDR3 is also generated by other DNA sequences in the sample. V is TRBV28 and J is TRBJ1-2, with 8 bases aligning to TRBD1. The trim removed 4 bases at V and 2 bases at J, leaving 9 bases unmatched. The CDR3 loop spans 16 amino acids. Germline V gives CDR1 MDHEN, CDR2 SYDVKM. CDR3 bases: TGTGCCAGCAGTTCCACCCGACAGGGGCCAAACTATGGCTACACCTTC. Protein product: CASSSTRQGPNYGYTF.

The chain is built from TRBV28 and TRBJ2-1; TRBD1 might be the D (6 bases). Per the germline V gene, CDR1 is MDHEN and CDR2 is SYDVKM. V was trimmed by 4 bases and J by 0 bases, leaving 16 bases between them. The CDR3 totals 17 residues. CDR3 sequence (DNA): TGTGCCAGCAGTTCAACAGGGTTAACCAGCTCCTACAATGAGCAGTTCTTC. Translation gives CASSSTGLTSSYNEQFF. Full variable domain (outside the CDR3, taken from reference TRBV28 and TRBJ2-1): DVKVTQSSRYLVKRTGEKVFLECVQDMDHENMFWYRQDPGLGLRLIYFSYDVKMKEKGDIPEGYSVSREKKERFSLILESASTNQTSMYLCASSSTGLTSSYNEQFFGPGTRLTVL.

V gene TRBV11-2 combines with J gene TRBJ1-5, with 8 bases fitting TRBD1. Trimming at V came to 1 base and at J to 3 bases, leaving 2 bases not matched to a gene. Germline CDR1 reads SGHAT; CDR2 reads FQNNGV. The CDR3 is 15 residues long. The CDR3 nucleotides are TGTGCCAGCAGCTTAGGACAGGGGACCAATCAGCCCCAGCATTTT. This codes for CASSLGQGTNQPQHF.

This clone was counted once. The V gene is TRBV27, the J gene TRBJ2-6; TRBD1 aligns across 12 bases. There are 18 residues in the CDR3. Germline lookup yields CDR1 MNHEY and CDR2 SMNVEV (reference sequence). Germline trimming cut 5 bases from V and 5 bases from J; bases unmatched to any gene: 10. The CDR3 reads CASSTPQGQGAWANVLTF. The CDR3 DNA reads TGTGCCAGCAGTACACCCCAGGGACAGGGGGCCTGGGCCAACGTCCTGACTTTC.

The chain combines TRBV7-9 with TRBJ2-1, with 13 bases aligning to TRBD2. The CDR3 consists of 18 residues. The germline V gene has CDR1 SEHNR and CDR2 FQNEAQ (reference sequence). V lost 4 bases to trimming and J lost 1 base; unmatched junction nucleotides: 7. CDR3: CASSWGLAGPFSYNEQFF. CDR3 DNA sequence: TGTGCCAGCAGCTGGGGACTAGCGGGACCTTTTTCCTACAATGAGCAGTTCTTC.

This clone showed up just a few times. The chain combines TRBV28 with TRBJ1-3; unclear D gene. Germline lookup yields CDR1 MDHEN and CDR2 SYDVKM. This CDR3 has 13 residues. V was shortened by 4 bases and J by 4 bases, with 8 bases between the two germline ends. CDR3 in DNA: TGTGCCAGCAGTTGGCCGGGGGGAAACACCATATATTTT. Translated, it gives CASSWPGGNTIYF.

The genes are TRBV5-1 and TRBJ2-1, with 8 bases that match TRBD2. Germline values: CDR1 SGHRS, CDR2 YFSETQ. CDR3 length: 15 amino acids. V shed 0 bases, J shed 6 bases, and the junction held 5 bases outside the gene matches. The CDR3 region is CASSLDLAGPNEQFF. The CDR3 DNA reads TGCGCCAGCAGCTTGGATCTAGCGGGCCCCAATGAGCAGTTCTTC. Filled out from reference TRBV5-1 and TRBJ2-1, the complete variable domain reads KAGVTQTPRYLIKTRGQQVTLSCSPISGHRSVSWYQQTPGQGLQFLFEYFSETQRNKGNFPGRFSGRQFSNSRSEMNVSTLELGDSALYLCASSLDLAGPNEQFFGPGTRLTVL.

The chain has TRBV5-4 and TRBJ1-3; a possible D gene is TRBD1 (6 bases). This CDR3 is built from 17 residues. V was pared by 4 bases and J by 2 bases, with 19 bases between. Germline V gene sequence: CDR1 SGHNT, CDR2 YYREEE (reference sequence). CDR3 amino acids: CASSPGGGAMAGNTIYF. CDR3 nucleotides: TGTGCCAGCAGCCCCGGGGGGGGCGCCATGGCTGGAAACACCATATATTTT.

The chain recombines TRBV28 with TRBJ2-2; the match to TRBD2 covers 13 bases. This CDR3 has 14 amino acids. Germline CDR1 and CDR2: MDHEN and SYDVKM. V was clipped by 8 bases and J by 7 bases; unmatched bases: 4. DNA for the CDR3: TGTGCCAGCCAGACTAGCGGGAGGATCGGGGAGCTGTTTTTT. This encodes CASQTSGRIGELFF.